The rows below give T cell receptor beta chains drawn from one sample of a study of blood T cell repertoires in COVID-19. The assay was immunoSEQ multiplex PCR, and TCRdb's table has in-frame clones only and misses some. The sample holds roughly 410,000 clones, around 89% seen once. The sequenced material came from peripheral blood. The receptor source for this set is a man in his forties or fifties with acute or convalescent COVID-19. Both conserved end residues are part of each CDR3. The order of the fields is clone size, J gene, V gene, D gene, CDR3 protein, CDR3 DNA. A D gene is named only where the DNA matches it firmly. A row's size may be missing; if present it is once, few, many or a size class.

.	TRBJ1-4	TRBV19	.	CASSIGQINEKLFF	TGTGCCAGTAGTATTGGTCAGATTAATGAAAAACTGTTTTTT
.	TRBJ2-2	TRBV4-2	TRBD1	CASSPDRVPGELFF	TGTGCCAGCAGCCCGGACAGGGTTCCCGGGGAGCTGTTTTTT
.	TRBJ2-1	TRBV6-5	.	CASSSNTLAYNEQFF	TGTGCCAGCAGTTCCAATACACTAGCTTACAATGAGCAGTTCTTC
.	TRBJ2-7	TRBV2	TRBD2	CASSESGSYYEQYF	TGTGCCAGCAGTGAGAGCGGGAGCTACTACGAGCAGTACTTC
.	TRBJ2-3	TRBV27	TRBD2	CASSPNGGGGDTQYF	TGTGCCAGCAGTCCCAACGGGGGGGGAGGGGATACGCAGTATTTT
.	TRBJ1-5	TRBV4-1	TRBD1	CASSQYSRGQALPPQHF	TGCGCCAGCAGCCAATACTCAAGGGGACAGGCCCTCCCGCCCCAGCATTTT
.	TRBJ1-2	TRBV11-1	.	CASSLAPEGLGYTF	TGTGCCAGCAGCTTAGCCCCCGAGGGTTTGGGCTACACCTTC
.	TRBJ2-7	TRBV5-1	TRBD1	CASSQTGGASYEQYF	TGCGCCAGCAGCCAAACAGGGGGCGCTTCCTACGAGCAGTACTTC
.	TRBJ1-4	TRBV28	TRBD1	CASWDRGNEKLFF	TGTGCCAGCTGGGACAGGGGAAATGAAAAACTGTTTTTT
.	TRBJ1-1	TRBV4-3	.	CASSRARQTNTEAFF	TGCGCCAGCAGCCGGGCGAGACAGACGAACACTGAAGCTTTCTTT
.	TRBJ2-5	TRBV29-1	.	CSGHRTSQGETQYF	TGCAGCGGCCACCGGACGTCCCAGGGAGAGACCCAGTACTTC
once	TRBJ2-7	TRBV13	.	CASSLGGVNEQYF	TGTGCCAGCAGCTTAGGAGGGGTAAACGAGCAGTACTTC
.	TRBJ2-6	TRBV19	.	CASSSRTGANVLTF	TGTGCCAGTAGTTCCCGGACAGGGGCCAACGTCCTGACTTTC
.	TRBJ2-3	TRBV11-2	TRBD1	CASSLSYGTGADTQYF	TGTGCCAGCAGCTTAAGTTACGGGACAGGGGCCGATACGCAGTATTTT
.	TRBJ2-2	TRBV7-2	TRBD1	CASSFGGQGAGELFF	TGTGCCAGCAGCTTCGGAGGACAGGGGGCCGGGGAGCTGTTTTTT
.	TRBJ2-1	TRBV4-3	.	CASSQDLTGTYNEQFF	TGCGCCAGCAGCCAAGATTTGACAGGAACCTACAATGAGCAGTTCTTC
.	TRBJ2-3	TRBV27	TRBD2	CASSSLLLAGFTDTQYF	TGTGCCAGCAGTTCCCTCCTTTTAGCGGGGTTCACAGATACGCAGTATTTT
.	TRBJ1-3	TRBV20-1	TRBD1	CSASTPGQGAFGNTIYF	TGCAGTGCTAGTACCCCGGGACAGGGGGCTTTTGGAAACACCATATATTTT
.	TRBJ2-7	TRBV4-1	TRBD1	CASSYRQGSYEQYF	TGCGCCAGCAGCTACAGACAGGGCTCCTACGAGCAGTACTTC
.	TRBJ1-5	TRBV6-6	.	CASRTQDYSNQPQHF	TGTGCCAGCAGGACTCAAGATTATAGCAATCAGCCCCAGCATTTT
.	TRBJ2-1	TRBV24-1	.	CATSALGGSSYNEQFF	TGTGCCACCAGTGCCCTCGGGGGAAGCTCCTACAATGAGCAGTTCTTC
.	TRBJ1-2	TRBV5-1	TRBD1	CASSSRSGDRADGYTF	TGCGCCAGCAGCTCCAGATCGGGGGACAGGGCTGACGGCTACACCTTC
.	TRBJ2-7	TRBV5-8	TRBD2	CASSSGLGYEQYF	TGTGCCAGCAGCTCGGGACTAGGGTACGAGCAGTACTTC
.	TRBJ1-1	TRBV5-6	.	CASSWRPGTEAFF	TGTGCCAGCAGCTGGAGACCTGGGACTGAAGCTTTCTTT
.	TRBJ2-1	TRBV5-4	.	CASSLRIQGFTYNEQFF	TGTGCCAGCAGCCTGAGAATACAGGGATTTACCTACAATGAGCAGTTCTTC
.	TRBJ2-3	TRBV19	.	CASNRASTDTQYF	TGTGCCAGCAACAGGGCTAGCACAGATACGCAGTATTTT
.	TRBJ2-2	TRBV29-1	.	CSARGGTKNTGELFF	TGCAGCGCCCGAGGCGGCACAAAGAACACCGGGGAGCTGTTTTTT
.	TRBJ1-1	TRBV19	.	CASRTEVGTEAFF	TGTGCCAGTAGAACCGAGGTTGGGACTGAAGCTTTCTTT
.	TRBJ1-5	TRBV7-8	.	CASSPHSREKHF	TGTGCCAGCAGCCCACATAGCCGTGAAAAGCATTTT
.	TRBJ2-7	TRBV19	TRBD2	CASSIRTSGYEQYF	TGTGCCAGTAGTATAAGGACTAGCGGTTACGAGCAGTACTTC
.	TRBJ1-4	TRBV30	TRBD1	CALRGRDEKLFF	TGTGCCTTAAGGGGGCGGGATGAAAAACTGTTTTTT
.	TRBJ2-7	TRBV28	.	CASTWTDTYEQYF	TGTGCCAGCACTTGGACGGACACCTACGAGCAGTACTTC
once	TRBJ1-4	TRBV4-1	TRBD1	CASSLSPGQRNEKLFF	TGCGCCAGCAGCCTCAGCCCGGGACAGCGTAATGAAAAACTGTTTTTT
.	TRBJ2-7	TRBV7-5	.	CARSLGTATSYEQYF	TGTGCCAGAAGCTTAGGGACAGCCACCTCCTACGAGCAGTACTTC
.	TRBJ1-1	TRBV30	.	CAWSVRPEGEAFF	TGTGCCTGGAGTGTACGACCTGAGGGTGAAGCTTTCTTT
.	TRBJ2-1	TRBV28	.	CASSLTGLHEQFF	TGTGCCAGCAGTTTAACGGGGTTGCATGAGCAGTTCTTC
.	TRBJ2-3	TRBV7-3	.	CASSQSRESTDTQYF	TGTGCCAGCAGTCAAAGCAGGGAAAGCACAGATACGCAGTATTTT
once	TRBJ2-5	TRBV24-1	.	CATSIHSFREETQYF	TGTGCCACCAGTATCCACTCTTTTCGGGAGGAGACCCAGTACTTC
.	TRBJ2-7	TRBV5-4	.	CASSFGRSYEQYF	TGTGCCAGCAGCTTTGGCAGATCCTACGAGCAGTACTTC
few	TRBJ1-2	TRBV4-2	TRBD1	CASSGQGAGGYTF	TGTGCCAGCAGCGGACAGGGGGCTGGTGGCTACACCTTC
.	TRBJ2-1	TRBV6-2/TRBV6-3	TRBD2	CASSYFGDYKNNEQFF	TGTGCCAGCAGTTACTTTGGGGACTATAAAAACAATGAGCAGTTCTTC
.	TRBJ1-3	TRBV6-6	.	CASSNRQVNSGNTIYF	TGTGCCAGCAGCAACCGACAGGTGAACTCTGGAAACACCATATATTTT
.	TRBJ1-1	TRBV2	TRBD1	CARSGTGHEVTEAFF	TGTGCCAGATCCGGGACAGGGCACGAGGTCACTGAAGCTTTCTTT
.	TRBJ1-6	TRBV3-1/TRBV3-2	TRBD1	CASSLRTGGGSPLHF	TGTGCCAGCAGCCTCCGGACAGGGGGCGGATCACCCCTCCACTTT
.	TRBJ2-5	TRBV5-1	.	CASSQGAGGETQYF	TGCGCCAGCAGCCAGGGAGCGGGCGGGGAGACCCAGTACTTC
.	TRBJ2-7	TRBV18	.	CASSPFPLGQNYEQYF	TGTGCCAGCTCACCATTTCCCCTGGGACAAAATTACGAGCAGTACTTC
.	TRBJ2-7	TRBV30	.	CAWSVTYEQYF	TGTGCCTGGTCCGTAACCTACGAGCAGTACTTC
.	TRBJ1-1	TRBV10-3	.	CAISEGPGLNTEAFF	TGTGCCATCAGTGAAGGTCCGGGGTTGAACACTGAAGCTTTCTTT
.	TRBJ2-3	TRBV3-1/TRBV3-2	TRBD2	CASSLQTSGGTDTQYF	TGTGCCAGCAGCCTACAGACTAGCGGGGGAACAGATACGCAGTATTTT
once	TRBJ2-6	TRBV5-1	.	CASSFEGSGANVLTF	TGCGCCAGCAGCTTCGAGGGTTCTGGGGCCAACGTCCTGACTTTC
.	TRBJ1-2	TRBV3-1/TRBV3-2	.	CASSRIRTANFYGYTF	TGTGCCAGCAGCCGAATTAGGACAGCCAACTTCTATGGCTACACCTTC
.	TRBJ1-1	TRBV19	.	CASSLAGVAEAFF	TGTGCCAGTAGTTTAGCAGGGGTTGCTGAAGCTTTCTTT